This TCR beta chain is from a study of shared clonotypes between healthy human individuals. In the study overall: Per-donor plates numbered three CD4 naive, three CD4 memory, two CD8 naive and one CD8 memory.

The CD4+ fraction was divided into a CD45RA+ naive subset and a CD45RA-negative memory subset. Study-wide points: Researchers found naive subsets generally carried larger estimated richness than memory subsets. Sampling included only blood; tissue repertoires likely differ.

About this clone: What it binds is not known.

Some clones are missing from TCRdb's copy, which holds only in-frame ones; the method was immunoSEQ multiplex PCR. The table has 1.4 million to 1.5 million clones, roughly 96% seen once. The TCR sequence derives from a man aged 25-45 years in good health. The sample taken for sequencing was naive CD4+ T cells sorted from blood. The subset is: CD45RA+ positively selected.

The CDR3 nucleotides read TGCGCCAGCAGTGAGCTGTCGAGCGGCTACACCTTC. Translated: CASSELSSGYTF. The chain links TRBV10-2 to TRBJ1-2; unclear D gene. V was cut by 2 bases and J by 8 bases, with 9 bases left in between. The CDR3 length is 12 residues. CDR1 is WSHSY and CDR2 is SAAADI in the germline V gene.